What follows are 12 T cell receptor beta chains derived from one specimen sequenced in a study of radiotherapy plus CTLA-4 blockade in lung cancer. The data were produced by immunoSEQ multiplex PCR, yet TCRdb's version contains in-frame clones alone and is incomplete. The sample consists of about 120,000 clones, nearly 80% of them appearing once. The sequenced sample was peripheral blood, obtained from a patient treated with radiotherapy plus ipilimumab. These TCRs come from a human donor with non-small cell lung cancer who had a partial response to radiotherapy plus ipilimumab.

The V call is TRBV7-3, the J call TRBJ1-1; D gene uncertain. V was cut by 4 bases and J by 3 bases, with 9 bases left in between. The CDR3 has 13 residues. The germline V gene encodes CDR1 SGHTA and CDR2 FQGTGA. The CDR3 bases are TGTGCCAGCAGCTCCGGGTCCTACACTGAAGCTTTCTTT. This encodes CASSSGSYTEAFF.

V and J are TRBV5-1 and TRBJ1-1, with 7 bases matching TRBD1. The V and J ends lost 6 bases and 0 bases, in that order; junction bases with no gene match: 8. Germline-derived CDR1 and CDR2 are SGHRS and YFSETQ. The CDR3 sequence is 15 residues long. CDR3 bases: TGCGCCAGCAAAAAACTACAGGGGATGAACACTGAAGCTTTCTTT. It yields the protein CASKKLQGMNTEAFF.

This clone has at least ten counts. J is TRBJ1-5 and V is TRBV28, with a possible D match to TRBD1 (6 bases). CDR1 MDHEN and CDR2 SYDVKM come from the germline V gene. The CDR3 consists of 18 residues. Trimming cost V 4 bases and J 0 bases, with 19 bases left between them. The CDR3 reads CASSYLQGLRNSNQPQHF. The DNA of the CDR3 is TGTGCCAGCAGTTATCTTCAGGGGCTCCGAAATAGCAATCAGCCCCAGCATTTT.

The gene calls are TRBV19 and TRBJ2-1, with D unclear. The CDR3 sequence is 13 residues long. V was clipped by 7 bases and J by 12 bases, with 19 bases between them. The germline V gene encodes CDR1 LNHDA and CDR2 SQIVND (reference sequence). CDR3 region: CASKSNERYGQFF. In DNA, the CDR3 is TGTGCCAGTAAGTCTAATGAAAGATATGGGCAGTTCTTC.

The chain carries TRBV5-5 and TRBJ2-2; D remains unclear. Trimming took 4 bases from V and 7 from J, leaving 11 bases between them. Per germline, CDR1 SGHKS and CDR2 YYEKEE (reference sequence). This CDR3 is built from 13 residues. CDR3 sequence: CASSDKQIGELFF. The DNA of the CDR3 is TGTGCCAGCAGCGATAAACAGATCGGGGAGCTGTTTTTT.

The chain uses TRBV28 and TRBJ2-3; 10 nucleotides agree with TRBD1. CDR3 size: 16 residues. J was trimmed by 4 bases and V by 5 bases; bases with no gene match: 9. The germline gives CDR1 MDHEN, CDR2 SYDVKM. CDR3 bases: TGTGCCAGCAGTATCGGACAGGGGGGTTTGGCAGATACGCAGTATTTT. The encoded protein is CASSIGQGGLADTQYF.

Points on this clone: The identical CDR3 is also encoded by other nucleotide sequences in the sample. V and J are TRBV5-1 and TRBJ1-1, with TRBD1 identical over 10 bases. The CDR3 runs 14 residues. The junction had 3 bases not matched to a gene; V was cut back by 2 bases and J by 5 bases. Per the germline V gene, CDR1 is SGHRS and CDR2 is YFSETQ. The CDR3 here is CASSLGQGGTEAFF. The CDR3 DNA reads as TGCGCCAGCAGCTTAGGACAGGGGGGTACTGAAGCTTTCTTT.

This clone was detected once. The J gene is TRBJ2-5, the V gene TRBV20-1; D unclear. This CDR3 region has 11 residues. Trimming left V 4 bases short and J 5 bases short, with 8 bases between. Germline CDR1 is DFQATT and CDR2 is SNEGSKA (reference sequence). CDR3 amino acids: CSANPAETQYF. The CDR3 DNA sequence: TGCAGTGCTAATCCCGCGGAGACCCAGTACTTC.

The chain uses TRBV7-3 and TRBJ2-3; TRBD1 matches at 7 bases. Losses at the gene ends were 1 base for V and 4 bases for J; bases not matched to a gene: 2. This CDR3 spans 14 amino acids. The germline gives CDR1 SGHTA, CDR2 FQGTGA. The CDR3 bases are TGTGCCAGCAGCTTAAGTGGGACAGCAGATACGCAGTATTTT. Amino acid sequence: CASSLSGTADTQYF.

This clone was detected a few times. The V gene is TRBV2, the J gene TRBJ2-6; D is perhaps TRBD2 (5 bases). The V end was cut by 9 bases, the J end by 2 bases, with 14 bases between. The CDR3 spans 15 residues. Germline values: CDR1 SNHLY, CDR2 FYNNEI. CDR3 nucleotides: TGTGCCAGTGTTTTAGGAGGTACTGGGGCCAACGTCCTGACTTTC. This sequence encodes CASVLGGTGANVLTF.

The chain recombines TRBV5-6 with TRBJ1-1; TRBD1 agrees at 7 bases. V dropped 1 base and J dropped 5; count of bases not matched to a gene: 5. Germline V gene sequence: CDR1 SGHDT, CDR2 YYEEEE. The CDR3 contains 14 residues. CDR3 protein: CASSLNRGQTEAFF. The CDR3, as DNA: TGTGCCAGCAGCTTGAATAGGGGGCAAACTGAAGCTTTCTTT.

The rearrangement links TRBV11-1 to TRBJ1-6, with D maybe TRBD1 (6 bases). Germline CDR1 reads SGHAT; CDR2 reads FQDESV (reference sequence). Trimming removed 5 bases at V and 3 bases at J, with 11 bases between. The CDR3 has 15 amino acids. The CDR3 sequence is CASSLTGNYNSPLHF. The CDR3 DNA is TGTGCCAGCAGCCTAACAGGGAACTATAATTCACCCCTCCACTTT.